This TCR beta chain was recorded in a study of blood T cell repertoires in COVID-19. Overall study: Acute and convalescent COVID-19 samples came from the United States, Italy and Spain. PBMCs, B-cell-depleted T cells, or T cells provided the cDNA or gDNA that made up the material.

Per germline, CDR1 LNHDA and CDR2 SQIVND (reference sequence). The trim removed 4 bases at V and 1 base at J, leaving 9 bases unmatched. The CDR3 is 16 residues long. As originally analysed: Amplification from reference gene primers served as the basis for estimated nucleated cell counts. Measured with immunoSEQ multiplex PCR; TCRdb has only the in-frame clones, and not every one. V, J and clone size reflect that table, while D and trimming were determined from the DNA. The table lists tens of thousands of clones, about 90% of them singletons, with 6.4% in the top ten. V usage is TRBV19 and J usage is TRBJ2-5; TRBD1 matches 7 bases. This sequence was found in a man between 70 and 80 years old with active COVID-19. Input material: peripheral blood. CDR3 sequence (DNA): TGTGCCAGTAGTAGCGACAGGGACCACATCCAAGAGACCCAGTACTTC. It specifies CASSSDRDHIQETQYF.